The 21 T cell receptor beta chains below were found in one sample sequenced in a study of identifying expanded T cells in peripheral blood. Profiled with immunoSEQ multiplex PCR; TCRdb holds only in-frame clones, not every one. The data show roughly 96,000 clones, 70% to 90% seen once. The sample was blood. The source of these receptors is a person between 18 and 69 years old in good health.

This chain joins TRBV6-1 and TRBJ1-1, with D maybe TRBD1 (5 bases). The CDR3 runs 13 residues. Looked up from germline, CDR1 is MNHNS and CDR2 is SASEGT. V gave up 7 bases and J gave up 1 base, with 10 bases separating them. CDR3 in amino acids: CASIAGGNTEAFF. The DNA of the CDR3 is TGTGCCAGCATCGCTGGGGGGAACACTGAAGCTTTCTTT.

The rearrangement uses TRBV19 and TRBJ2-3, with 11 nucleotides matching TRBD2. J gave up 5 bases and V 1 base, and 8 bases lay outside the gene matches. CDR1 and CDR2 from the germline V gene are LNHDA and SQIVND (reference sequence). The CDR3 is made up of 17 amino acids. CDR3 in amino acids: CASSIGGSGGARDTQYF. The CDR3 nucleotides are TGTGCCAGTAGTATAGGAGGTAGCGGGGGGGCCCGAGATACGCAGTATTTT. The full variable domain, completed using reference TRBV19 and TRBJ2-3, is DGGITQSPKYLFRKEGQNVTLSCEQNLNHDAMYWYRQDPGQGLRLIYYSQIVNDFQKGDIAEGYSVSREKKESFPLTVTSAQKNPTAFYLCASSIGGSGGARDTQYFGPGTRLTVL.

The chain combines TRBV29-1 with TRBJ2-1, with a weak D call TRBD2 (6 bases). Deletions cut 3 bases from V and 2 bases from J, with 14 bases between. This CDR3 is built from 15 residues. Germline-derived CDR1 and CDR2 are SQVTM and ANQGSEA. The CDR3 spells CSVEGGLRTYNEQFF. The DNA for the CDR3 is TGCAGCGTTGAGGGAGGACTCCGAACCTACAATGAGCAGTTCTTC.

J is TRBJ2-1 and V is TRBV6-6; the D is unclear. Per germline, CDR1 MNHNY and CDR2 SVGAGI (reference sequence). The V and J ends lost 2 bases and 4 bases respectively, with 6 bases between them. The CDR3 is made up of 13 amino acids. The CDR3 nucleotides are TGTGCCAGCAGTTACATTGAATACAATGAGCAGTTCTTC. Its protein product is CASSYIEYNEQFF.

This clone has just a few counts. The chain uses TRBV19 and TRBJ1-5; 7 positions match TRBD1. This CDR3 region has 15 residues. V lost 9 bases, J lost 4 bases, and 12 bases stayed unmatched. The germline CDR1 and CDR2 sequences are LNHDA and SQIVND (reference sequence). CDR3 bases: TGTGCCAGCTCGGAGGAGGGGGCAGGGAATCAGCCCCAGCATTTT. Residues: CASSEEGAGNQPQHF.

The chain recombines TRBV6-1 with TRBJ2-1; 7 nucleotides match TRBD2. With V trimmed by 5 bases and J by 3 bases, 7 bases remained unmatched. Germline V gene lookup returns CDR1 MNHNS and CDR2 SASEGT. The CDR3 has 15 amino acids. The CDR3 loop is CASSPRTRFYNEQFF. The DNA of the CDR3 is TGTGCCAGCAGTCCAAGGACTAGATTCTACAATGAGCAGTTCTTC.

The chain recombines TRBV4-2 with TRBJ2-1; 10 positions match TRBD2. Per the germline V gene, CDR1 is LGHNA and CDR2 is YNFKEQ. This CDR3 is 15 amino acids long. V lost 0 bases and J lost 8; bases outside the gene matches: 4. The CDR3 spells CASSQDALAGDEQFF. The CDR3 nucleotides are TGTGCCAGCAGCCAAGATGCTCTAGCGGGGGATGAGCAGTTCTTC.

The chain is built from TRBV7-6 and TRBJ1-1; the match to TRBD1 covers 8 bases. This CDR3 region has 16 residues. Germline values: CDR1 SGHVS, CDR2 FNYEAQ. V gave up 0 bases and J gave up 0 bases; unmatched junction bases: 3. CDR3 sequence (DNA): TGTGCCAGCAGCTTAGCGGGGACAGGAGTGAACACTGAAGCTTTCTTT. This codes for CASSLAGTGVNTEAFF.

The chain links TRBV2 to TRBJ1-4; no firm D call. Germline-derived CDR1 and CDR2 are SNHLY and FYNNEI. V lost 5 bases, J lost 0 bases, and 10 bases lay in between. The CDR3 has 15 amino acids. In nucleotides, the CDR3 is TGTGCCAGCAGTACTACAGACGCAACTAATGAAAAACTGTTTTTT. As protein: CASSTTDATNEKLFF.

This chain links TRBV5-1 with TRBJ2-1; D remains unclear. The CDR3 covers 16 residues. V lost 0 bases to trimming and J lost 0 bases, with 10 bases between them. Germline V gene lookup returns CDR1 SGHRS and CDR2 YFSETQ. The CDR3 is CASSLAGASSYNEQFF. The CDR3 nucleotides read TGCGCCAGCAGCTTGGCGGGCGCGAGCTCCTACAATGAGCAGTTCTTC.

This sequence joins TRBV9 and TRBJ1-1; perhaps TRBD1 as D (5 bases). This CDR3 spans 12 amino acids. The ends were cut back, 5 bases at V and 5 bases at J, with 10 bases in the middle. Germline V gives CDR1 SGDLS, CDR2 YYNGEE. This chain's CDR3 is CASSLGETEAFF. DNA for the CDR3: TGTGCCAGCAGTTTGGGGGAGACTGAAGCTTTCTTT.

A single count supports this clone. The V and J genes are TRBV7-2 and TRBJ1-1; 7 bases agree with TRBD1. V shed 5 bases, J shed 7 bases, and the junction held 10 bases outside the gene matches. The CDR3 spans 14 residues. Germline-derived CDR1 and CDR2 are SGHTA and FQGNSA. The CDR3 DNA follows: TGTGCCAGCAGCATCCAAACAGGGGACAGTGAAGCTTTCTTT. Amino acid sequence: CASSIQTGDSEAFF.

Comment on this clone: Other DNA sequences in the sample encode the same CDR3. The CDR3 nucleotides read TGCGCCAGCAGCTTGGGTCTCCTGAACACTGAAGCTTTCTTT. Translation: CASSLGLLNTEAFF. The chain combines TRBV5-1 with TRBJ1-1; D call uncertain. The CDR3 is 14 amino acids. The germline V and J ends were trimmed by 0 bases and 0 bases, with 6 bases remaining between them. Germline CDR1 is SGHRS and CDR2 is YFSETQ.

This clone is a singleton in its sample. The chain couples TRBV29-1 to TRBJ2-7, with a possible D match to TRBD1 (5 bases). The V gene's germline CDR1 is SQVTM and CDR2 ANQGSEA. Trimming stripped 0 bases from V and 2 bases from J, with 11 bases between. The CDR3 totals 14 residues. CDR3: CSVEDRRAPYEQYF. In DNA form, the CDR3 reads TGCAGCGTTGAAGACCGCAGGGCCCCCTACGAGCAGTACTTC.

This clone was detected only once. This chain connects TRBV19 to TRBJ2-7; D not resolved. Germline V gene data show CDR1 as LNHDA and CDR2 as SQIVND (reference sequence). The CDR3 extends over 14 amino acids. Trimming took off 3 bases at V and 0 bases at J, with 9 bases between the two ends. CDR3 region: CASSIQWSSYEQYF. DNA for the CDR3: TGTGCCAGTAGTATTCAGTGGAGCTCCTACGAGCAGTACTTC.

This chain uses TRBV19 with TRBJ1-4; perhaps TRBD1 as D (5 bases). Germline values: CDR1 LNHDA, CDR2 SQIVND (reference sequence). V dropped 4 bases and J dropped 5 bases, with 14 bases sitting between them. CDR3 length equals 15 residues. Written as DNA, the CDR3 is TGTGCCAGTAGTACCGGGCAGGGACCAAATGAAAAACTGTTTTTT. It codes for CASSTGQGPNEKLFF.

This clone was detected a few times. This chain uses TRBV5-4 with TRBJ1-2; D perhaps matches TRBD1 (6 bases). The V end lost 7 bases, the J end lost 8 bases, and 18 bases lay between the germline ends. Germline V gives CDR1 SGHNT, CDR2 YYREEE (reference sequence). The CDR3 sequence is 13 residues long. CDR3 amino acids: CASFADQGLGYTF. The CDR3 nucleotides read TGTGCCAGCTTCGCCGACCAGGGGTTAGGCTACACCTTC.

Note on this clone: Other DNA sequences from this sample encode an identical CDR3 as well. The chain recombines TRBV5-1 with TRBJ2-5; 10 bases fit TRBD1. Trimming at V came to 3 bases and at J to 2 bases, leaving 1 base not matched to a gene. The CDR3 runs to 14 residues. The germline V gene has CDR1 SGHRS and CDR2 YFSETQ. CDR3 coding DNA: TGCGCCAGCAGCTCGGGACAGGGGCAAGAGACCCAGTACTTC. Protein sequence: CASSSGQGQETQYF.

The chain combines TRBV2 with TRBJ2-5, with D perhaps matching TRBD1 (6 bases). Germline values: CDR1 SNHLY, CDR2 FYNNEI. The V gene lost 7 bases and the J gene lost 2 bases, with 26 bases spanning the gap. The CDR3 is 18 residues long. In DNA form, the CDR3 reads TGTGCCAGCATCGATAACAGGGCCTTGAGGGCCTTACAAGAGACCCAGTACTTC. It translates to CASIDNRALRALQETQYF.

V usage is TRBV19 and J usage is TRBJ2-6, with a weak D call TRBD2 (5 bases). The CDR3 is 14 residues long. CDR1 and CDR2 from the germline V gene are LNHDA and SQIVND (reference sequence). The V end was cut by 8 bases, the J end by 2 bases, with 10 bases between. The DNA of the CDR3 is TGTGCCAGTCGAACTAGGGCTGGGGCCAACGTCCTGACTTTC. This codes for CASRTRAGANVLTF.

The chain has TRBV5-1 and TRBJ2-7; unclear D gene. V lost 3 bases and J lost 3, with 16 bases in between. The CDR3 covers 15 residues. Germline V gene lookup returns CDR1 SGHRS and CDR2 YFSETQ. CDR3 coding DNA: TGCGCCAGCAGCTCCACAAGGGCCACCGACTACGAGCAGTACTTC. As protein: CASSSTRATDYEQYF.